The present entry profiles one TCR beta chain with its context. This sample is part of a study of cytomegalovirus exposure and HLA in healthy donors. Germline V lookup: CDR1 SGHNT, CDR2 YYREEE (reference sequence). Trimming took 4 bases from V and 4 from J, leaving 13 bases between them. The CDR3 totals 14 residues. Use of 60 Vbeta and 13 Jbeta primers characterized the PCR. TCRdb keeps only in-frame clones here, not all; method: immunoSEQ multiplex PCR. The top ten hold about 4% of the sample, which has around 200,000 clones, over 65% seen once. The clonotype was recovered from a woman aged 60-75 years in good health and CMV-seropositive. Sequencing was carried out using PBMCs. The chain combines TRBV5-4 with TRBJ2-3; D might be TRBD2 (6 bases). Written as DNA, the CDR3 is TGTGCCAGCAGCCGAACGGGGGAGCCAGATACGCAGTATTTT. It specifies CASSRTGEPDTQYF.